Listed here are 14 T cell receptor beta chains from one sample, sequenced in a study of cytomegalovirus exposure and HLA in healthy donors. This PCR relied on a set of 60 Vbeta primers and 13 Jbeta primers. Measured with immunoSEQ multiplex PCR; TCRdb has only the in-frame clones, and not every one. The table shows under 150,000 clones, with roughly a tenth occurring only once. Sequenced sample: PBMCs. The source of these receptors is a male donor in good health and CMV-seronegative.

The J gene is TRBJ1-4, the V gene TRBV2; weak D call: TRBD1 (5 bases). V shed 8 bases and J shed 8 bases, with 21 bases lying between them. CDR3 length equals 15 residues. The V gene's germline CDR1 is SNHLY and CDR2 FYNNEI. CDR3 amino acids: CASSRSGHRGEKLFF. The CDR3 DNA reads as TGTGCCAGCTCCAGAAGCGGGCACCGGGGCGAAAAACTGTTTTTT.

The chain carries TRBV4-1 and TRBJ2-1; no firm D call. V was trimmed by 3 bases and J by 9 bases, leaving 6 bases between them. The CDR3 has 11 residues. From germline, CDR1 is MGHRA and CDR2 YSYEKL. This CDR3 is CASSHGTEQFF. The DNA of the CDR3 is TGCGCCAGCAGCCACGGTACTGAGCAGTTCTTC.

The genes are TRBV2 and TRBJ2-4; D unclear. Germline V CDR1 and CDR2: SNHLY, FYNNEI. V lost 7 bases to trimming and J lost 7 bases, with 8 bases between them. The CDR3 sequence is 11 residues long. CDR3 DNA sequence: TGTGCCAGCAACCCCGGGAACATTCAGTACTTC. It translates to CASNPGNIQYF.

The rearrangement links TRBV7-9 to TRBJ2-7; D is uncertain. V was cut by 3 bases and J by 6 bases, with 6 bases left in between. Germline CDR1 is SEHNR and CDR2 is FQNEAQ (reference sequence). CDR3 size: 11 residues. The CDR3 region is CASSFLSEQYF. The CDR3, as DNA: TGTGCCAGCAGCTTTCTTAGCGAGCAGTACTTC.

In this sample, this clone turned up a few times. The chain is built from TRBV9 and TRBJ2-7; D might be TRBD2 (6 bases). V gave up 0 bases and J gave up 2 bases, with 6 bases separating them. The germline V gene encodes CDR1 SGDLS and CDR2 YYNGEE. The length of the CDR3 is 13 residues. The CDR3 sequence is CASSVGTTYEQYF. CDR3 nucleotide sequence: TGTGCCAGCAGCGTAGGGACTACCTACGAGCAGTACTTC.

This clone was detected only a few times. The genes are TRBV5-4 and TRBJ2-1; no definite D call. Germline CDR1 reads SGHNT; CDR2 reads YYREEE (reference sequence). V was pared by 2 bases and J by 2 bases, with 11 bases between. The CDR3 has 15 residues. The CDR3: CASSFYPGTYNEQFF. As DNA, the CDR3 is TGTGCCAGCAGCTTTTATCCAGGCACCTACAATGAGCAGTTCTTC.

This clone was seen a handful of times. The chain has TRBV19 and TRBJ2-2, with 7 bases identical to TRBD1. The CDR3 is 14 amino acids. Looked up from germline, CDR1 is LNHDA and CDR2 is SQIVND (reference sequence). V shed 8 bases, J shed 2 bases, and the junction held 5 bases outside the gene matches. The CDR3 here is CASRGQINTGELFF. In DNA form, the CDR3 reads TGTGCCAGTCGGGGACAGATAAACACCGGGGAGCTGTTTTTT.

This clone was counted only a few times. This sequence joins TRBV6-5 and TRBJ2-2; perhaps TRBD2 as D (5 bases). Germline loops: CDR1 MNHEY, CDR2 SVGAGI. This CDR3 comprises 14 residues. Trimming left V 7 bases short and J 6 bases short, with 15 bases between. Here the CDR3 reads CASTPRGWAGELFF. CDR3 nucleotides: TGTGCCAGCACCCCCCGAGGGTGGGCCGGGGAGCTGTTTTTT.

This chain's CDR3 is CASSPEGTSGGHDTQYF. In DNA form, the CDR3 reads TGTGCCAGCAGCCCCGAAGGGACTAGCGGGGGCCATGATACGCAGTATTTT. The chain combines TRBV4-2 with TRBJ2-3; 14 bases match TRBD2. The germline V gene has CDR1 LGHNA and CDR2 YNFKEQ. Trimming at V came to 4 bases and at J to 6 bases, leaving 9 bases not matched to a gene. The CDR3 sequence is 17 residues long.

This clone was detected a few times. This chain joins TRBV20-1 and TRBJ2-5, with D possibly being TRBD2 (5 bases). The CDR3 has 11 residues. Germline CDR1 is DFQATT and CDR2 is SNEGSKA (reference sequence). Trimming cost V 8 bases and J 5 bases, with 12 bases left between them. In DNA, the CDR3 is TGCAGTCCCAGCGGAGAGGAGACCCAGTACTTC. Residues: CSPSGEETQYF.

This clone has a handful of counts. The CDR3 protein is CASSLELEQYF. The CDR3 nucleotides read TGTGCCAGCAGCTTAGAACTCGAGCAGTACTTC. The chain employs TRBV7-6 and TRBJ2-7; D uncertain. The V end lost 1 base, the J end lost 6 bases, and 4 bases lay between the germline ends. Germline V CDR1 and CDR2: SGHVS, FNYEAQ. This CDR3 has 11 residues.

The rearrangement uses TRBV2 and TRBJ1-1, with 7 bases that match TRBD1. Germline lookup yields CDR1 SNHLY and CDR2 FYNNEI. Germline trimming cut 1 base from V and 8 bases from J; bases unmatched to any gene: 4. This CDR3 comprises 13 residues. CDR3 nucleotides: TGTGCCAGCAGTGAAGGCCAGGACAGGGAAGCTTTCTTT. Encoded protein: CASSEGQDREAFF.

CDR3 sequence: CASSQRTGGGNQPQHF. For the CDR3, the DNA is TGTGCCAGCAGCCAGCGCACGGGGGGCGGTAATCAGCCCCAGCATTTT. The V and J genes are TRBV7-8 and TRBJ1-5; possible D gene TRBD1, 6 bases. The CDR3 extends over 16 amino acids. Per the germline V gene, CDR1 is SGHVS and CDR2 is FQNEAQ. The V and J ends lost 5 bases and 4 bases respectively, with 18 bases between them. Variable domain in full (rest from reference TRBV7-8 and TRBJ1-5): GAGVSQSPRYKVAKRGQDVALRCDPISGHVSLFWYQQALGQGPEFLTYFQNEAQLDKSGLPSDRFFAERPEGSVSTLKIQRTQQEDSAVYLCASSQRTGGGNQPQHFGDGTRLSIL.

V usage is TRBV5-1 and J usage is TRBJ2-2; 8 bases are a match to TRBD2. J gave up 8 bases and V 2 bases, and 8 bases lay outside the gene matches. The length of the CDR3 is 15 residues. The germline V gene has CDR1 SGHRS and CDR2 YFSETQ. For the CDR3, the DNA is TGCGCCAGCAGCTTCTGGGCAGGGACTAGAGGGGAGCTGTTTTTT. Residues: CASSFWAGTRGELFF.